These 18 T cell receptor beta chains originate from one sample sequenced in a study of T cells in Graves' hyperthyroidism and ophthalmopathy (dated 2019 in TCRdb). Library generation was performed with multiplex PCR. The sequencer listed for this sample is Illumina HiSeq 2000. The TCR beta CDR3 regions were amplified from the RNA transcripts. A first-round RT-PCR of the TCR CDR3 used the HTBI primer set with the Qiagen OneStep RT-PCR kit. TCRdb reworked the public reads: Q25 trimming with fastp, MiXCR clone assembly, productive beta chains retained. Rows with a matching CDR3 protein are joined into one entry that keeps the most common DNA and genes. Recorded for this sample are around 300,000 distinct CDR3 sequences; about 20% of them occurred a single time. About 60% of the sample rests with the top ten. Material: blood. The receptors come from a man younger than 40 with Graves' ophthalmopathy.

The rearrangement joins TRBV28 to TRBJ1-6, with TRBD1 matching over 7 bases. V lost 2 bases, J lost 10 bases, and 8 bases stayed unmatched. The CDR3 length is 15 residues. CDR1 is MDHEN and CDR2 is SYDVKM in the germline V gene. CDR3 sequence reads: CASSLERTGLSPLHF. CDR3 sequence (DNA): TGTGCCAGCAGTTTAGAGAGGACAGGTCTATCACCCCTCCACTTT. The whole variable domain, filled in from reference TRBV28 and TRBJ1-6, reads DVKVTQSSRYLVKRTGEKVFLECVQDMDHENMFWYRQDPGLGLRLIYFSYDVKMKEKGDIPEGYSVSREKKERFSLILESASTNQTSMYLCASSLERTGLSPLHFGNGTRLTVT.

This clonotype was observed a few times. The rearrangement joins TRBV28 to TRBJ1-5; tentatively, D is TRBD1 (5 bases). This CDR3 is built from 16 residues. The ends were cut back, 3 bases at V and 4 bases at J, with 16 bases in the middle. Germline V gene data show CDR1 as MDHEN and CDR2 as SYDVKM. CDR3 protein: CASSFSGGRKNQPQHF. The CDR3 DNA reads as TGTGCCAGCAGTTTTTCGGGGGGAAGAAAAAATCAGCCCCAGCATTTT.

In this sample, this clonotype turned up many times. The gene calls are TRBV30 and TRBJ1-2, with TRBD1 matching 10 bases. V was pared by 6 bases and J by 2 bases, with 3 bases of the junction left unmatched. CDR1 and CDR2 from the germline V gene are GTSNPN and SVGIG (reference sequence). This CDR3 contains 13 residues. The CDR3 reads CACAGQGNYGYTF. In DNA form, the CDR3 reads TGTGCCTGCGCGGGACAGGGGAACTATGGCTACACCTTC. Based on the CDR3 plus reference TRBV30 and TRBJ1-2, the full variable domain is SQTIHQWPATLVQPVGSPLSLECTVEGTSNPNLYWYRQAAGRGLQLLFYSVGIGQISSEVPQNLSASRPQDRQFILSSKKLLLSDSGFYLCACAGQGNYGYTFGSGTRLTVV.

Notes on this clonotype: A much larger clonotype is one base distant, so this may be a read error. The CDR3 sequence is CASSFLPGGDQPQHF. The CDR3 region has the DNA TGCGCCAGCAGCTTCCTCCCCGGTGGCGATCAGCCCCAGCATTTT. This rearrangement joins TRBV5-1 to TRBJ1-5; D unclear. V shed 2 bases and J shed 5 bases, with 14 bases lying between them. The CDR3 sequence is 15 residues long. The germline gives CDR1 SGHRS, CDR2 YFSETQ.

The genes are TRBV6-1 and TRBJ2-1; D gene uncertain. This CDR3 has 17 residues. Trimming cost V 6 bases and J 6 bases, with 24 bases left between them. Germline values: CDR1 MNHNS, CDR2 SASEGT. For the CDR3, the DNA is TGTGCCAGCAGCCGCCCCGGAACAATTGGTAATGGCAATGAGCAGTTCTTC. Protein sequence: CASSRPGTIGNGNEQFF.

This clonotype was recorded at least ten times. The chain uses TRBV5-1 and TRBJ1-5, with D unresolved. CDR1 SGHRS and CDR2 YFSETQ come from the germline V gene. Between the trimmed V and J ends, which lost 2 bases and 1 base, there was a span of 10 bases. The CDR3 is 15 amino acids. CDR3 nucleotides: TGCGCCAGCAGCTTATGGGGTTTGAGCAATCAGCCCCAGCATTTT. This encodes CASSLWGLSNQPQHF.

At least ten counts were recorded for this clonotype. The chain carries TRBV27 and TRBJ1-1; the D gene is possibly TRBD1 (5 bases). The CDR3 sequence is 14 residues long. Trimming removed 6 bases from V and 1 base from J, with 12 bases in between. Germline V gene lookup returns CDR1 MNHEY and CDR2 SMNVEV (reference sequence). The CDR3 protein is CASRPRQWNTEAFF. CDR3 DNA: TGTGCCAGCAGGCCCAGACAGTGGAACACTGAAGCTTTCTTT.

CDR3 coding DNA: TGTGCCAGCAGAGGTGAGGGGCTCTCCTACAATGAGCAGTTCTTC. Its translation is CASRGEGLSYNEQFF. The chain has TRBV6-1 and TRBJ2-1; D possibly uses TRBD1 or TRBD2 (5 bases each). Per germline, CDR1 MNHNS and CDR2 SASEGT. The ends were cut back, 6 bases at V and 0 bases at J, with 12 bases in the middle. The CDR3 length is 15 residues.

This clonotype was counted many times. V gene TRBV3-1 combines with J gene TRBJ2-7; D is unclear. CDR1 and CDR2 (germline): LGHDT, YNNKEL (reference sequence). This CDR3 has 13 residues. V was shortened by 2 bases and J by 3 bases, with 8 bases between the two germline ends. CDR3 sequence (DNA): TGTGCCAGCAGCCAAAGAGACGGCTACGAGCAGTACTTC. It codes for CASSQRDGYEQYF.

This sequence joins TRBV12-3 or TRBV12-4 and TRBJ2-5; tentative D call: TRBD2 (6 bases). The germline V and J ends were trimmed by 1 base and 4 bases, with 13 bases remaining between them. The CDR3 has 15 amino acids. In nucleotides, the CDR3 is TGTGCCAGCAGTTTAGGGAGCGGAGGGGTAGAGACCCAGTACTTC. It is translated as CASSLGSGGVETQYF.

There are many counts of this clonotype. CDR3 nucleotide sequence: TGTGCCTGGTCCTGGACTTCGAACACCGGGGAGCTGTTTTTT. Translation: CAWSWTSNTGELFF. The chain links TRBV30 to TRBJ2-2; tentatively, D is TRBD2 (5 bases). Germline V lookup: CDR1 GTSNPN, CDR2 SVGIG (reference sequence). Trimming left V 5 bases short and J 0 bases short, with 10 bases between. CDR3 size: 14 residues. Filled out from reference TRBV30 and TRBJ2-2, the complete variable domain reads SQTIHQWPATLVQPVGSPLSLECTVEGTSNPNLYWYRQAAGRGLQLLFYSVGIGQISSEVPQNLSASRPQDRQFILSSKKLLLSDSGFYLCAWSWTSNTGELFFGEGSRLTVL.

Remarks on this clonotype: A read error is possible here, since a much larger clone lies one base away. The CDR3 region has the DNA TGTGCCACCAGCAGAACAGGGGATCAGCCCCGGCATTTT. This translates into CATSRTGDQPRHF. The rearrangement links TRBV15 to TRBJ1-5, with 7 bases matching TRBD1. Germline-derived CDR1 and CDR2 are LNHNV and YYDKDF (reference sequence). The CDR3 contains 13 residues.

This clonotype was seen ten or more times. The chain links TRBV7-9 to TRBJ2-1; 8 nucleotides align to TRBD2. This CDR3 is built from 17 residues. V shed 5 bases, J shed 1 base, and the junction held 10 bases outside the gene matches. Germline lookup yields CDR1 SEHNR and CDR2 FQNEAQ (reference sequence). CDR3 in DNA: TGTGCCAGCAGCACCCGAAGCGGGAGTAGATCCTACAATGAGCAGTTCTTC. It encodes CASSTRSGSRSYNEQFF.

There are a few counts of this clonotype. This CDR3 is CASSRTPFGHEQFF. DNA of the CDR3: TGTGCCAGCAGCCGGACCCCATTCGGGCATGAGCAGTTCTTC. The chain combines TRBV7-3 with TRBJ2-1; D uncertain. The germline gives CDR1 SGHTA, CDR2 FQGTGA. The CDR3 contains 14 residues. V shed 5 bases and J shed 8 bases, with 16 bases lying between them. The variable domain in full, completed from reference TRBV7-3 and TRBJ2-1, reads GAGVSQTPSNKVTEKGKYVELRCDPISGHTALYWYRQSLGQGPEFLIYFQGTGAADDSGLPNDRFFAVRPEGSVSTLKIQRTERGDSAVYLCASSRTPFGHEQFFGPGTRLTVL.

The chain uses TRBV28 and TRBJ1-4, with D possibly being TRBD1 (6 bases). This CDR3 region has 14 residues. V shed 10 bases and J shed 3 bases, with 15 bases lying between them. The germline V gene has CDR1 MDHEN and CDR2 SYDVKM. The CDR3 is CATRSGTSNEKLFF. DNA for the CDR3: TGTGCCACCCGGTCGGGGACATCTAATGAAAAACTGTTTTTT.

This clonotype was detected a few times. The rearrangement links TRBV29-1 to TRBJ2-1; 8 bases line up with TRBD2. In germline, CDR1 is SQVTM, CDR2 ANQGSEA. V lost 4 bases, J lost 0 bases, and 5 bases stayed unmatched. The CDR3 contains 15 residues. This chain's CDR3 is CSVGAAGGSYNEQFF. For the CDR3, the DNA is TGCAGCGTTGGGGCGGCGGGAGGCTCCTACAATGAGCAGTTCTTC.

There are a few counts of this clonotype. The V gene is TRBV4-2, the J gene TRBJ1-2; 7 nucleotides agree with TRBD1. Per the germline V gene, CDR1 is LGHNA and CDR2 is YNFKEQ. The CDR3 sequence is 14 residues long. Germline trimming cut 2 bases from V and 2 bases from J; bases unmatched to any gene: 2. The CDR3 region is CASSQRQGNYGYTF. The CDR3 DNA reads as TGTGCCAGCAGCCAACGACAGGGCAACTATGGCTACACCTTC.

This clonotype has at least ten counts. The chain uses TRBV5-1 and TRBJ2-1; D unclear. Looked up from germline, CDR1 is SGHRS and CDR2 is YFSETQ. The V and J ends lost 4 bases and 7 bases respectively, with 12 bases between them. CDR3 length: 13 residues. CDR3 in amino acids: CASSPLVANEQFF. The DNA of the CDR3 is TGCGCCAGCAGCCCTCTCGTAGCAAATGAGCAGTTCTTC.